Included here is one T cell receptor beta chain sequence, with context. No antigen is known for it. These data come from a study of cytotoxic CD8 clonotypes in ibrutinib-treated CLL. Study observations and caveats: Clonality climbed at ibrutinib response, then dropped toward baseline at progression. Few clonotypes were public, and these shrank or held steady under treatment.

Profiling relied on immunoSEQ multiplex PCR, and the TCRdb table lists in-frame clones only, not all of them. There are about 200,000 clones in the sample; nearly 80% occur only once, and roughly an eighth lies in the top ten. The clonotype originates from a human donor with chronic lymphocytic leukemia. The starting material was PBMCs, obtained after 12 months of ibrutinib treatment.

For the CDR3, the DNA is TGTGCCAGCAGTAGAGGGGACCTGTCTTTCTTT. Amino acids: CASSRGDLSFF. The chain couples TRBV27 to TRBJ1-1; TRBD1 might be the D (5 bases). Germline CDR1 MNHEY, CDR2 SMNVEV (reference sequence). V was pared by 5 bases and J by 12 bases, with 13 bases between. CDR3 length: 11 amino acids.